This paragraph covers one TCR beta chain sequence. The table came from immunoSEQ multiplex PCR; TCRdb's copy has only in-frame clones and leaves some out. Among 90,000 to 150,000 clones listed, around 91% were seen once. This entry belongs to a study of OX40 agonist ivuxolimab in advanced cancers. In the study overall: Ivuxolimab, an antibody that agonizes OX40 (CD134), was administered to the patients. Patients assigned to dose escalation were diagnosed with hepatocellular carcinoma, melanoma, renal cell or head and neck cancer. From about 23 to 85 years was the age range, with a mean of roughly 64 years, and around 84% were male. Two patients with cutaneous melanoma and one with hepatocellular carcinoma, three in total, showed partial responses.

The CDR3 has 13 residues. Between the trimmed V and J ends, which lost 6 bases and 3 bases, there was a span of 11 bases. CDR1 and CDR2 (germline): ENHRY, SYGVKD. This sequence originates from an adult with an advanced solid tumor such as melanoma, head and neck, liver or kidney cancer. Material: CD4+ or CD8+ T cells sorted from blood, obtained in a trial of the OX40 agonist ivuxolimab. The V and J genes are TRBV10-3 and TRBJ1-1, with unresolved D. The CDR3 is CAIRVGWDTEAFF. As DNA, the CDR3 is TGTGCCATCAGGGTAGGCTGGGACACTGAAGCTTTCTTT.